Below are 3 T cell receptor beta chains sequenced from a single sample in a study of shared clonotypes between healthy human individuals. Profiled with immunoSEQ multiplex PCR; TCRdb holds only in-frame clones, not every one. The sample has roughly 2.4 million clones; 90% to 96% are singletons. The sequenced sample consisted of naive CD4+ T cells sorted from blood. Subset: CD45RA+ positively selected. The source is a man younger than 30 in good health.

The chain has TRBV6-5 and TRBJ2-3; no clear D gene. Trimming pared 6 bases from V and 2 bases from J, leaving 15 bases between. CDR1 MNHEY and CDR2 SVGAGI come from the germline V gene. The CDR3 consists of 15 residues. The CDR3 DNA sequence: TGTGCCAGCAGGAATGGACGGAAAATCACAGATACGCAGTATTTT. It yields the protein CASRNGRKITDTQYF.

CDR3 residues: CASSLRGRMETQYF. The CDR3 DNA reads as TGTGCCAGCAGCTTACGGGGAAGGATGGAGACCCAGTACTTC. V usage is TRBV7-2 and J usage is TRBJ2-5; D perhaps matches TRBD2 (5 bases). V was pared by 2 bases and J by 5 bases, with 12 bases between. The CDR3 has 14 residues. The germline V gene has CDR1 SGHTA and CDR2 FQGNSA.

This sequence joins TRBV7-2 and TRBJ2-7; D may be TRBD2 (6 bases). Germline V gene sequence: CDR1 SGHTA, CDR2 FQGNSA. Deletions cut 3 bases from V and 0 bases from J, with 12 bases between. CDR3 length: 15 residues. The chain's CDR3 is CASSFAGRGSYEQYF. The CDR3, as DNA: TGTGCCAGCAGCTTTGCGGGACGGGGCTCCTACGAGCAGTACTTC.